These 2 T cell receptor beta chains share one sample of origin, sequenced in a study of regulatory T cells in long-lasting Graves disease. Building the TCR beta libraries relied on iRepertoire HTBI primers, and CDR3 regions underwent Arm-PCR. TCRdb redid the calling of the multiplex PCR reads with MiXCR, one entry per CDR3 protein. The sample yields more than 400,000 distinct CDR3 sequences, 15% to 20% seen once. Noted time point: newly diagnosed GD, antithyroid drugs for less than 3 months. There was RNA extracted from PBMCs, and the TCR library was made from it. The sample also formed part of further work on T cells in Graves' hyperthyroidism and ophthalmopathy.

The sequenced sample was peripheral blood mononuclear cells (PBMCs), obtained at new diagnosis, from a patient treated with antithyroid drugs. The origin of the receptors is a man aged 35 to 55 with Graves disease.

This clonotype showed up just a few times. This chain uses TRBV20-1 with TRBJ2-5, with 8 bases fitting TRBD2. This CDR3 spans 13 amino acids. Germline V gene sequence: CDR1 DFQATT, CDR2 SNEGSKA (reference sequence). V trimming: 3 bases; J trimming: 9 bases; junction bases outside the gene matches: 9. CDR3 DNA: TGCAGTGCTAGGGGCGAGCGGGAGAGGGCCCAGTACTTC. This codes for CSARGERERAQYF.

The chain joins TRBV29-1 to TRBJ2-7, with TRBD1 as a possible D gene (8 bases). Deletions cut 6 bases from V and 6 bases from J, with 12 bases between. The germline gives CDR1 SQVTM, CDR2 ANQGSEA. This CDR3 is 11 amino acids long. CDR3 protein: CSVTGEGEQYF. The CDR3 nucleotides are TGCAGCGTGACAGGGGAGGGCGAGCAGTACTTC.